This paragraph reports one TCR beta chain. Its antigen is still unknown. Base quality data are lacking; no much larger clone is found one base away. This sample was taken from a study of post-analysis software for immune sequencing data (dated by TCRdb to about 2015). Study-level background: Recorded disease courses included relapsing-remitting, secondary progressive and progressive-relapsing multiple sclerosis, with some patients lacking subtype annotation. The multiple sclerosis patient repertoires were compared with around ten previously published healthy control repertoires from donors aged about 6 to 26 years. A subset of samples was prepared in parallel using single-end sample barcoding, then pooled and co-amplified after Illumina adapter ligation.

TCR beta repertoires were profiled from peripheral blood of 10 to 15 young patients with multiple sclerosis to demonstrate the VDJtools post-analysis software. The multiple sclerosis patients were children and adolescents between about 6 and 16 years of age. The protocol used for the library was PCR. The reads were generated on an Illumina HiSeq 2500. To reduce PCR and sequencing biases, unique molecular identifiers were built into the TCR beta cDNA libraries. Roughly 0.5 million cDNA molecules were obtained per 1 to 10 million input T cells, so each molecule approximated one T cell. Patient libraries were prepared and sequenced with the same protocol used for the earlier healthy control dataset. Within a given batch, samples were prepared together, multiplexed and sequenced on the same HiSeq lane. In the paper's pipeline: MIGEC was used to process the raw barcoded reads, and molecular identifier groups with only a single read were discarded before consensus assembly and CDR3 extraction. VDJtools was used for post-analysis of the clonotype tables, with diversity normalized by down-sampling every dataset to the smallest sample size. Repertoire overlap clustering matched CDR3 amino acid but not nucleotide sequences to correct batch-related cross-sample contamination. Using fastp trimming at Q25 and MiXCR clonotype assembly, TCRdb reanalyzed the public sequencing data and kept in-frame beta chains. Entries are consolidated by CDR3 protein sequence, retaining the most common genes and DNA. The authors' filters were not applied to this entry. The sample table holds about 540,000 distinct CDR3 sequences, of which around a third were seen once. The ten top clones hold about 5.6% of the sample.

Spanning cysteine to phenylalanine, the CDR3 consists of 16 amino acids. CDR3 DNA only is kept here, 48 bases in frame from base 1. Compared with germline, V lacks 5 bases and J lacks 5 bases; bases without a gene match: 12. CDR1 SEHNR and CDR2 FQNEAQ are derived from the germline V gene (reference sequence). The paper's findings and limits, for the study overall: Multiple sclerosis patients had significantly lower normalized Chao1 diversity than controls, a result that suggests substantial peripheral T-cell clonal expansion. Direct clustering with F measure showed strong co-clustering of samples prepared in the same batch, prompting a batch-effect correction. Four to six TRBV segments, including TRBV5-6, TRBV5-1 and TRBV20-1, were significantly more frequent in patients than controls. The multiple sclerosis patient group was slightly younger than the control group.

The chain employs TRBV7-9 and TRBJ1-5, with 7 junctional bases fitting TRBD1. The clonotype was recovered from a girl aged 2 to 17 with multiple sclerosis. Input material: blood. CDR3 reads: CASSRSDREDDQPQHF. The DNA reads as follows: TGTGCCAGCAGCCGGAGCGACAGGGAGGACGATCAGCCCCAGCATTTT.